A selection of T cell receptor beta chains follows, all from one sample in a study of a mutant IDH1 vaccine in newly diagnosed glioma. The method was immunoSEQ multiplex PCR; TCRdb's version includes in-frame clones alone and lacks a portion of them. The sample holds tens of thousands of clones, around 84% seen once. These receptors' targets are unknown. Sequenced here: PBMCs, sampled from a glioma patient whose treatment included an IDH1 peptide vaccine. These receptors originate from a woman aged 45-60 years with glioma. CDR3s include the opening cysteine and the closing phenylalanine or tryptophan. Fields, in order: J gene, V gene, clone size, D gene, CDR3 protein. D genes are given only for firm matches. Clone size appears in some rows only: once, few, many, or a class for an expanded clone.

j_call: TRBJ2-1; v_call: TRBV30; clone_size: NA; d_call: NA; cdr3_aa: CAWGSGQSSYNEQFF
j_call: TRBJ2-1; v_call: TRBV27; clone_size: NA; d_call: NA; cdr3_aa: CARQHPQGINEQFF
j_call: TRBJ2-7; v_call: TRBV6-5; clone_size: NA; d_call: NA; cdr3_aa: CASSYLNEQYF
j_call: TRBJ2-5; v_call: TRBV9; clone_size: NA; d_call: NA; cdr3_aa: CASSVNGQETQYF
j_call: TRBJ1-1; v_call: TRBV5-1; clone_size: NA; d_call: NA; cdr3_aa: CASSLDQGHTEAFF
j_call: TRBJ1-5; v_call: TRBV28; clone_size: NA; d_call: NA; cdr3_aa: CASSLPSGYSNQPQHF
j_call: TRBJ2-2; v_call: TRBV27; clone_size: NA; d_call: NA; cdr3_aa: CASSDHNTGELFF
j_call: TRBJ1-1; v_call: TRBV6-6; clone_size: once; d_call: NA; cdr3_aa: CASRGHLNTEAFF
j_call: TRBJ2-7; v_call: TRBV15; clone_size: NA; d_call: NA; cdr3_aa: CATSKGRSYEQYF
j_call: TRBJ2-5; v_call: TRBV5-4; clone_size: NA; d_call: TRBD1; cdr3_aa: CASSLGQGAKQETQYF
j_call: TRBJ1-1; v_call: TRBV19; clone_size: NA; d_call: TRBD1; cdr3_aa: CASIRDRGQDTEAFF
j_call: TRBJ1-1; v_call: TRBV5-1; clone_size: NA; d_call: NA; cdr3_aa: CASSFKTTANTEAFF
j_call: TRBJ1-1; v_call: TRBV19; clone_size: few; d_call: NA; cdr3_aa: CASRGYGNAMEAFF
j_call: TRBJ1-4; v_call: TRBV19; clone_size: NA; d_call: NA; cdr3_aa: CASRRGNEKLFF
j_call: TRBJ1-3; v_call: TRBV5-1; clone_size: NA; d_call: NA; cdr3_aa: CASSSAGSGNTIYF
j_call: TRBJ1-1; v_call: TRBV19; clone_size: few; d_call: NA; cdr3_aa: CASSSTLNTEAFF
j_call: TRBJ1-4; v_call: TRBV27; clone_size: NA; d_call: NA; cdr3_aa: CASSFGGEEKLFF
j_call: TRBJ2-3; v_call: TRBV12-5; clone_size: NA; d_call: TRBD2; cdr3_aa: CASGQTKSGGSDTQYF
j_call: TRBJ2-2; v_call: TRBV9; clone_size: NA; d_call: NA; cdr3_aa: CASSADRRLFF
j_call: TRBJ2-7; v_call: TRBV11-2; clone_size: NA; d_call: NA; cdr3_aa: CASSPNPSYEQYF
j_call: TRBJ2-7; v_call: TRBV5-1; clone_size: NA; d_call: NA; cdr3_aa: CASSSDIAVYEQYF
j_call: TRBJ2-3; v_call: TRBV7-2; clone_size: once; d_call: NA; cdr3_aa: CASSLELKGFGTDTQYF
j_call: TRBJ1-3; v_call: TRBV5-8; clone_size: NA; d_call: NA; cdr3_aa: CASSLAGFYRAGNTIYF
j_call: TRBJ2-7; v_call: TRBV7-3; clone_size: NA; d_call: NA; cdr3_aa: CASSPRRGASEQYF
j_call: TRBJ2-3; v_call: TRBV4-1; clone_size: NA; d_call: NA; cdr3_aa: CASSQDRNTDTQYF
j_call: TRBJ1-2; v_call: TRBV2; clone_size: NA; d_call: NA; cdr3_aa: CASSEQRYGYTF
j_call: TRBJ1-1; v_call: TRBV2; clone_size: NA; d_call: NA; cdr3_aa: CASRRGIWDNTEAFF
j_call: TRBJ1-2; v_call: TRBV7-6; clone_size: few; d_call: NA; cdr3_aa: CARAYRREYGYTF
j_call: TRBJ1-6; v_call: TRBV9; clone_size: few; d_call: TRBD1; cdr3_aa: CASRGGGLWSPLHF
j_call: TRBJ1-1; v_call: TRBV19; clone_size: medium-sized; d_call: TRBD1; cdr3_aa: CASSDTGGTEAFF
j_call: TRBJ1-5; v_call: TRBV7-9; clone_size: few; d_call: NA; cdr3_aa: CASGSNQPQHF
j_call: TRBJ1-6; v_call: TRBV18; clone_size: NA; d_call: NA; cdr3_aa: CASSLIRGGDSPLHF
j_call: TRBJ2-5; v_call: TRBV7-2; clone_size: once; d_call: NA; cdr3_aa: CASSFYGTRKETQYF
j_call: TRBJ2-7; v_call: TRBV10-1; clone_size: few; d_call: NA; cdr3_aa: CASRYRWGTIPYEQYF
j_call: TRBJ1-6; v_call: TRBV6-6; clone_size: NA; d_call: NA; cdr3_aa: CASRLGGPLHF
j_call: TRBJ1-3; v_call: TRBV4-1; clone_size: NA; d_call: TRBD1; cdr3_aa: CASSQGQGIGNTIYF
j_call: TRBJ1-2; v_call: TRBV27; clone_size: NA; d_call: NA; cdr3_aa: CASSTRSYTNYGYTF
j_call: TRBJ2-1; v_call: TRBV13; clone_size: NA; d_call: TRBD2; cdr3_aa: CASSDPLAGGVSYNEQFF
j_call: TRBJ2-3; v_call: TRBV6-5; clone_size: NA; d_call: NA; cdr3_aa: CATLGRRGADTQYF
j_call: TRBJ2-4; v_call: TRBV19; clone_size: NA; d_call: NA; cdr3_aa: CASSIDSKNIQYF
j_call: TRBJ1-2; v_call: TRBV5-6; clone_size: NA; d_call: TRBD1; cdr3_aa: CASSLGAGGDIYGYTF
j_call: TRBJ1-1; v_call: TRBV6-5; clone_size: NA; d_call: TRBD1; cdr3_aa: CASSYKQGAEAFF
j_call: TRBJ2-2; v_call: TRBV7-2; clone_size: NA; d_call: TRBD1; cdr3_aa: CASSLGTGGAGGELFF
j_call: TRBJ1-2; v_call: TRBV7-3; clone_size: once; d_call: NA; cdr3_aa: CASSLMSGQVGGYTF
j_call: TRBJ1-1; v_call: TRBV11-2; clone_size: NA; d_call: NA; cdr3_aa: CASSLVGGASTEAFF
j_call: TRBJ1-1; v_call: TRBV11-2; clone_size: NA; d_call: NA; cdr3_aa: CASSLGPGVTTEAFF
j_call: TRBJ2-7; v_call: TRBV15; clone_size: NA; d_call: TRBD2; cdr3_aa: CATSRTSGGAAEQYF
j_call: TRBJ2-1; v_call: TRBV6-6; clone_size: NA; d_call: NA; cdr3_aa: CASSPLKSSYNEQFF
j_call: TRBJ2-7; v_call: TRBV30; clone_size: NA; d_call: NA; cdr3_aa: CAWSVRPTPYEQYF
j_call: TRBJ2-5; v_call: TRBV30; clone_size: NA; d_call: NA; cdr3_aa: CAWSGGRTQETQYF
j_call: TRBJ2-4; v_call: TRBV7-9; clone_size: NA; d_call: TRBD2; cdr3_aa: CASSLVSGGANIQYF
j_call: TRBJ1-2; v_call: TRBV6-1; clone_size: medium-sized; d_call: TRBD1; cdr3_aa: CASSEGGGGWGYTF
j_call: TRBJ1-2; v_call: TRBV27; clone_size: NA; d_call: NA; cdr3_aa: CASSVDGNYGYTF